This T cell receptor (beta chain) emerged from a study of blood T cell repertoires in COVID-19. Whole-study context: Spain, Italy and the United States supplied samples that represented acute and convalescent COVID-19.

Under the authors' procedure: Researchers report that nucleated cell counts were estimated from reference gene primer amplification. Sequenced by immunoSEQ multiplex PCR; TCRdb stores in-frame clones only, minus some. The V and J calls and clone size were taken over from that table, and D and trimming were inferred from the DNA. The table includes about 26,000 clones, around 87% detected once. The CDR3 contains 15 residues. V lost 5 bases to trimming and J lost 10 bases, with 20 bases between them. The V gene's germline CDR1 is LGHNA and CDR2 YNFKEQ. The chain uses TRBV4-2 and TRBJ2-2; a weak D match, TRBD1 (6 bases). This clonotype originated in a man between 65 and 85 years old with acute or convalescent COVID-19. Sequenced material: peripheral blood. The CDR3 reads CASSTAGVSREELFF. The CDR3 DNA reads as TGTGCCAGCAGCACCGCAGGGGTCAGTAGGGAGGAGCTGTTTTTT.